These 20 T cell receptor beta chains came from one sample sequenced in a study of blood T cell repertoires in COVID-19. Clones were sequenced by immunoSEQ multiplex PCR, and TCRdb holds only the in-frame ones, with some missing. The table has over 300,000 clones, 80% to 90% seen once. The sequencing sample was made of peripheral blood. The receptors shown here come from a man between 18 and 35 years old who had recovered from COVID-19.

The chain uses TRBV27 and TRBJ2-1; 8 bases fit TRBD1. Germline loops: CDR1 MNHEY, CDR2 SMNVEV (reference sequence). The J segment lost 3 bases and the V segment lost 6 bases, leaving 7 bases of the junction unmatched. The CDR3 consists of 15 residues. CDR3 residues: CASRRQGTLYNEQFF. The CDR3 DNA sequence: TGTGCCAGCAGGCGACAGGGGACGCTCTACAATGAGCAGTTCTTC.

This chain uses TRBV7-3 with TRBJ2-7; 8 bases are a match to TRBD2. This CDR3 region has 13 residues. The germline V gene has CDR1 SGHTA and CDR2 FQGTGA. V gave up 5 bases and J gave up 6 bases; unmatched junction bases: 6. CDR3 amino acids: CASSAGGKGEQYF. The CDR3 DNA follows: TGTGCCAGCAGCGCGGGGGGTAAGGGCGAGCAGTACTTC.

The chain has TRBV15 and TRBJ2-7, with D perhaps TRBD1 (6 bases). Germline CDR1 is LNHNV and CDR2 is YYDKDF (reference sequence). The CDR3 is made up of 13 amino acids. V lost 1 base, J lost 5 bases, and 9 bases lay in between. CDR3 coding DNA: TGTGCCACCAGCAGAGGGACAGAGGACGAGCAGTACTTC. Its translation: CATSRGTEDEQYF.

The chain carries TRBV2 and TRBJ1-1, with 7 bases aligning to TRBD1. V dropped 6 bases and J dropped 2; count of bases not matched to a gene: 9. From germline, CDR1 is SNHLY and CDR2 FYNNEI. The CDR3 has 15 amino acids. CDR3 bases: TGTGCCAGCAGCGACTTCGGGACAGCTAACACTGAAGCTTTCTTT. It yields the protein CASSDFGTANTEAFF. Using reference TRBV2 and TRBJ1-1 for the parts outside the CDR3, the full variable domain is EPEVTQTPSHQVTQMGQEVILRCVPISNHLYFYWYRQILGQKVEFLVSFYNNEISEKSEIFDDQFSVERPDGSNFTLKIRSTKLEDSAMYFCASSDFGTANTEAFFGQGTRLTVV.

V usage is TRBV5-3 and J usage is TRBJ1-4; 7 bases agree with TRBD1. TRBV5-3 is known as an ORF, though its function is uncertain. V lost 7 bases to trimming and J lost 0 bases; unmatched junction nucleotides: 3. CDR3 length equals 14 residues. The CDR3 sequence is CARSQGATNEKLFF. In DNA form, the CDR3 reads TGTGCCAGATCCCAGGGGGCAACTAATGAAAAACTGTTTTTT.

The chain has TRBV3-1 (or the pseudogene TRBV3-2) and TRBJ2-7; 8 nucleotides agree with TRBD1. Germline V CDR1 and CDR2: LGHDT, YNNKEL (reference sequence). Trimming at V came to 0 bases and at J to 1 base, leaving 11 bases not matched to a gene. The CDR3 has 18 residues. The CDR3 region has the DNA TGTGCCAGCAGCCAAGATTTAGAGGTGCGACAGGGGTCCTACGAGCAGTACTTC. Amino acids: CASSQDLEVRQGSYEQYF.

The CDR3 DNA reads as TGTGCCAGCAGCACCCCACTAGCGGGAAACACCGGGGAGCTGTTTTTT. As protein: CASSTPLAGNTGELFF. V is TRBV13 and J is TRBJ2-2, with 10 bases identical to TRBD2. V shed 5 bases, J shed 2 bases, and the junction held 5 bases outside the gene matches. CDR3 length equals 16 residues. The germline CDR1 and CDR2 sequences are PRHDT and FYEKMQ (reference sequence).

The chain employs TRBV20-1 and TRBJ1-6, with 10 bases lining up with TRBD1. This CDR3 is built from 11 residues. V shed 6 bases and J 15 bases; nucleotides not matched to a gene: 5. Germline loops: CDR1 DFQATT, CDR2 SNEGSKA (reference sequence). DNA of the CDR3: TGCAGTGCGAAGACAGGGGGCGACCTCCACTTT. This translates into CSAKTGGDLHF.

The chain carries TRBV7-2 and TRBJ2-7, with 10 bases aligning to TRBD1. Germline loops: CDR1 SGHTA, CDR2 FQGNSA. The ends lost 5 bases at V and 4 bases at J; junction bases unmatched: 2. This CDR3 is 13 amino acids long. The DNA of the CDR3 is TGTGCCAGCAGCCGGGACAGGGGATACGAGCAGTACTTC. Translation gives CASSRDRGYEQYF.

The J gene is TRBJ1-5, the V gene TRBV6-6, with a possible D match to TRBD1 (5 bases). The CDR3 sequence is 13 residues long. Germline CDR1 is MNHNY and CDR2 is SVGAGI (reference sequence). The V gene lost 6 bases and the J gene lost 7 bases, with 13 bases spanning the gap. CDR3 nucleotide sequence: TGTGCCAGCAGCAACAGGTTGGAACAGCCCCAGCATTTT. Translated, it gives CASSNRLEQPQHF.

This chain joins TRBV6-1 and TRBJ1-1; tentatively, D is TRBD1 (6 bases). Germline CDR1 MNHNS, CDR2 SASEGT. Trimming stripped 3 bases from V and 4 bases from J, with 15 bases between. CDR3 length: 15 residues. CDR3 DNA: TGTGCCAGCAGTGACCCAGACGCCAGGGGCACTGAAGCTTTCTTT. It specifies CASSDPDARGTEAFF.

The chain has TRBV3-1 (or the pseudogene TRBV3-2) and TRBJ1-2; D is unclear. Germline CDR1 reads LGHDT; CDR2 reads YNNKEL (reference sequence). V lost 4 bases and J lost 0, with 12 bases in between. CDR3 length: 15 amino acids. CDR3: CASSPLAGANYGYTF. The CDR3 DNA sequence: TGTGCCAGCAGCCCCTTGGCGGGAGCTAACTATGGCTACACCTTC.

J is TRBJ2-3 and V is TRBV30, with 8 bases lining up with TRBD1. The CDR3 covers 15 residues. Germline CDR1 GTSNPN, CDR2 SVGIG (reference sequence). Trimming took 1 base from V and 2 from J; bases not matched to a gene: 5. CDR3 amino acids: CAWSGGQGPTDTQYF. CDR3 DNA sequence: TGTGCCTGGAGTGGCGGACAGGGACCCACAGATACGCAGTATTTT. The whole variable domain, remainder taken from reference TRBV30 and TRBJ2-3, is SQTIHQWPATLVQPVGSPLSLECTVEGTSNPNLYWYRQAAGRGLQLLFYSVGIGQISSEVPQNLSASRPQDRQFILSSKKLLLSDSGFYLCAWSGGQGPTDTQYFGPGTRLTVL.

This clone is a singleton in its sample. This rearrangement joins TRBV5-5 to TRBJ1-1; 10 bases are a match to TRBD1. This CDR3 comprises 14 residues. The J segment lost 7 bases and the V segment lost 4 bases, leaving 7 bases of the junction unmatched. Germline lookup yields CDR1 SGHKS and CDR2 YYEKEE (reference sequence). The CDR3 sequence is CASSGDRGPNEAFF. CDR3 nucleotides: TGTGCCAGCAGCGGGGACAGGGGCCCCAATGAAGCTTTCTTT.

This chain links TRBV12-5 with TRBJ2-1; TRBD2 aligns across 9 bases. V lost 6 bases, J lost 4 bases, and 19 bases stayed unmatched. Germline V gene data show CDR1 as LGHNT and CDR2 as FRNRAP. CDR3 size: 19 residues. The DNA for the CDR3 is TGTGCTAGTGGACCTCCTCCTAGCGCGGGAGGGACGATTTACAATGAGCAGTTCTTC. This gives the protein CASGPPPSAGGTIYNEQFF.

V and J are TRBV19 and TRBJ1-3; TRBD1 agrees at 9 bases. The trim removed 9 bases at V and 4 bases at J, leaving 7 bases unmatched. The CDR3 loop spans 14 amino acids. The germline CDR1 and CDR2 sequences are LNHDA and SQIVND (reference sequence). In nucleotides, the CDR3 is TGTGCCAGCTACGCCGGGACAGGGGGAAACACCATATATTTT. Translating gives CASYAGTGGNTIYF.

This chain links TRBV6-6 with TRBJ1-1; 7 bases are a match to TRBD1. CDR3 length: 14 residues. Unmatched junction bases numbered 1, after V lost 2 bases and J lost 1 base. Looked up from germline, CDR1 is MNHNY and CDR2 is SVGAGI (reference sequence). The CDR3 DNA reads TGTGCCAGCAGTTACCGACAGGGGAACACTGAAGCTTTCTTT. Protein: CASSYRQGNTEAFF.

This chain uses TRBV4-1 with TRBJ2-1, with D perhaps matching TRBD1 (6 bases). V was pared by 1 base and J by 0 bases, with 7 bases between. This CDR3 has 15 residues. Germline CDR1 and CDR2: MGHRA and YSYEKL. CDR3 nucleotides: TGCGCCAGCAGCCAAGGGACAGCCTCCTACAATGAGCAGTTCTTC. Protein: CASSQGTASYNEQFF.

The chain uses TRBV5-6 and TRBJ1-1, with D hard to call. CDR3 length equals 15 residues. Germline loops: CDR1 SGHDT, CDR2 YYEEEE. Trimming took off 0 bases at V and 1 base at J, with 10 bases between the two ends. CDR3 bases: TGTGCCAGCAGCTTGGCCCCCAGTGGGAACACTGAAGCTTTCTTT. Amino acid sequence: CASSLAPSGNTEAFF.

The chain uses TRBV7-9 and TRBJ2-3; D is uncertain. The CDR3 has 17 amino acids. V lost 6 bases, J lost 2 bases, and 21 bases lay in between. CDR1 is SEHNR, CDR2 FQNEAQ, per germline (reference sequence). The CDR3 DNA sequence: TGTGCCAGCAGTCTTCCGTATCTCGCGGCCCTCACAGATACGCAGTATTTT. Translated: CASSLPYLAALTDTQYF.